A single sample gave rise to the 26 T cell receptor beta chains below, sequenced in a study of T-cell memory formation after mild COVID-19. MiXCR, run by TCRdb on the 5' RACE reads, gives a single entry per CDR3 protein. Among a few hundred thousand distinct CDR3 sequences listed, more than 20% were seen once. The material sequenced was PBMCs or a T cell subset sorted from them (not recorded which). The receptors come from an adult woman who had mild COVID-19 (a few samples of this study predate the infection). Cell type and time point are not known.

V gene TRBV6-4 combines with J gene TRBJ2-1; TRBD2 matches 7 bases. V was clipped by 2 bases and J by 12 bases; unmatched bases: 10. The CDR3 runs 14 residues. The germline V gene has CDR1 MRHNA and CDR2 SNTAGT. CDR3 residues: CASSDKWREFGQFF. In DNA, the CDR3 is TGTGCCAGCAGTGACAAATGGCGGGAGTTCGGGCAGTTCTTC.

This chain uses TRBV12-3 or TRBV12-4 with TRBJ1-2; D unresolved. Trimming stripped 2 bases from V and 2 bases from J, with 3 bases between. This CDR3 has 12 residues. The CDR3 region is CASSLQNYGYTF. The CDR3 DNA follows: TGTGCCAGCAGTTTACAAAACTATGGCTACACCTTC.

The DNA for the CDR3 is TGCAGTGCTCTCTCCCTGCAGGGGGCTAACTATGGCTACACCTTC. This codes for CSALSLQGANYGYTF. This chain joins TRBV20-1 and TRBJ1-2, with 7 bases lining up with TRBD1. From germline, CDR1 is DFQATT and CDR2 SNEGSKA (reference sequence). Germline trimming cut 5 bases from V and 0 bases from J; bases unmatched to any gene: 9. CDR3 length: 15 residues.

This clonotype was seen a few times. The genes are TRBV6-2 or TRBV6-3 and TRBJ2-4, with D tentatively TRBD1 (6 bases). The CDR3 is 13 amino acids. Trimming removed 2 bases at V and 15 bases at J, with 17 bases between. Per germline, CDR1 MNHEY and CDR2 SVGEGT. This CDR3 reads CASSYGTPFRLYF. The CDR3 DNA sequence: TGTGCCAGCAGTTACGGGACACCGTTTAGGTTGTACTTC.

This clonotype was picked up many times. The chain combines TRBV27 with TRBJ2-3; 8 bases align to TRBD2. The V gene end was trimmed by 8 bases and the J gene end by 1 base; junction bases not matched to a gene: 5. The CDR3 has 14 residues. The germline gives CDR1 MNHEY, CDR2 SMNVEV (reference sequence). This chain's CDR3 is CASRAGGGTDTQYF. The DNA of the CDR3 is TGTGCCAGCCGGGCGGGAGGAGGCACAGATACGCAGTATTTT.

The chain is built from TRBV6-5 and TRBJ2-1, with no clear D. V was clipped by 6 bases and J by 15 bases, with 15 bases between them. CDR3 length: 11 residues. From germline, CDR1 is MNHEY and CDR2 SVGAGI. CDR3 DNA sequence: TGTGCCAGCAGCCTCGGTAAAACGGCGTTCTTC. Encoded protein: CASSLGKTAFF.

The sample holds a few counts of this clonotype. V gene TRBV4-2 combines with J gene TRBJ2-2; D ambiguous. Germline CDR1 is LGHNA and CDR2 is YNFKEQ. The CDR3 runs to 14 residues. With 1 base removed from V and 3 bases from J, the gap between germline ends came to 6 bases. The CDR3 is CASSQAWDTGELFF. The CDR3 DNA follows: TGTGCCAGCAGCCAAGCTTGGGACACCGGGGAGCTGTTTTTT.

The DNA for the CDR3 is TGTGCCAGCAAACAGCTCTTGGGCGGGCACAGCACAGATACGCAGTATTTT. Translating gives CASKQLLGGHSTDTQYF. The chain links TRBV5-5 to TRBJ2-3; D is possibly TRBD2 (5 bases). Germline assignment: CDR1 SGHKS and CDR2 YYEKEE (reference sequence). The CDR3 consists of 17 residues. With 6 bases removed from V and 0 bases from J, the gap between germline ends came to 20 bases. Filled out from reference TRBV5-5 and TRBJ2-3, the complete variable domain reads DAGVTQSPTHLIKTRGQQVTLRCSPISGHKSVSWYQQVLGQGPQFIFQYYEKEERGRGNFPDRFSARQFPNYSSELNVNALLLGDSALYLCASKQLLGGHSTDTQYFGPGTRLTVL.

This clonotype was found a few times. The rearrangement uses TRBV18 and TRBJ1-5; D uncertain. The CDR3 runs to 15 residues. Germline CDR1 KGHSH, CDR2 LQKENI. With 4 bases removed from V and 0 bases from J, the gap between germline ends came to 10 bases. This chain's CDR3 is CASSRSGDSNQPQHF. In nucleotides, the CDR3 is TGTGCCAGCTCACGATCGGGAGATAGCAATCAGCCCCAGCATTTT.

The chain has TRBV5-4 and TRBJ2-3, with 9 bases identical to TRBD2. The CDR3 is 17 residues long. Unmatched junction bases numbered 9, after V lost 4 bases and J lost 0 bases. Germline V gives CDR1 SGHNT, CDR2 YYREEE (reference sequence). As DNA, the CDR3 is TGTGCCAGCAGCCGGGGACTAGCAGATCCTAGCACAGATACGCAGTATTTT. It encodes CASSRGLADPSTDTQYF.

CDR3 nucleotides: TGTGCCAGCAGCTTAGTGCAGGGTAGGTCCTACGAGCAGTACTTC. Amino acids: CASSLVQGRSYEQYF. The rearrangement joins TRBV7-2 to TRBJ2-7, with D possibly being TRBD1 (5 bases). V lost 1 base and J lost 1, with 11 bases in between. Germline V lookup: CDR1 SGHTA, CDR2 FQGNSA. The CDR3 has 15 residues.

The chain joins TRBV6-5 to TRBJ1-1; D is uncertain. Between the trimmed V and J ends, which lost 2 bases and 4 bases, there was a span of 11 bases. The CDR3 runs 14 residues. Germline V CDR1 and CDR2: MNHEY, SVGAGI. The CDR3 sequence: CASSYRGEGTEAFF. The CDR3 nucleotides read TGTGCCAGCAGTTACCGCGGGGAGGGCACTGAAGCTTTCTTT.

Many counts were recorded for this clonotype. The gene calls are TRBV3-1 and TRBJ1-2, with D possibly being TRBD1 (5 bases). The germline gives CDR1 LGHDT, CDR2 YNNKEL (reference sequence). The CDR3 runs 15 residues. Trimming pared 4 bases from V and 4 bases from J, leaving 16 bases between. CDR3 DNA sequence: TGTGCCAGCAGCCCCGGCCCGGGGCAGGGCTATGGCTACACCTTC. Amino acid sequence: CASSPGPGQGYGYTF.

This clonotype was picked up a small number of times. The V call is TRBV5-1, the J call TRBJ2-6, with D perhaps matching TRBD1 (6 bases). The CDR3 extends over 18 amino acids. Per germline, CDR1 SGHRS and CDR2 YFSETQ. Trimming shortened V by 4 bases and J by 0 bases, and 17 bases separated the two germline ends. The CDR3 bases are TGCGCCAGCAGCGTCGAGGGGGAGACAGTCTCTGGGGCCAACGTCCTGACTTTC. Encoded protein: CASSVEGETVSGANVLTF.

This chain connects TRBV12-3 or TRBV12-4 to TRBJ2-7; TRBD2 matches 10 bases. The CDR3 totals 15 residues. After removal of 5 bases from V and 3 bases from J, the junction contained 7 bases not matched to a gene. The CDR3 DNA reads TGTGCCAGCAGTGCTTCTAGCGGGGGACGCTACGAGCAGTACTTC. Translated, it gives CASSASSGGRYEQYF.

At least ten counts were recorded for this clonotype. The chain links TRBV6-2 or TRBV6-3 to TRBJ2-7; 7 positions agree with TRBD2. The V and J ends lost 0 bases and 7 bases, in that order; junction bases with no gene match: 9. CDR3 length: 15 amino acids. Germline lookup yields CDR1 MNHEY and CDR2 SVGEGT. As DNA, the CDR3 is TGTGCCAGCAGTTACTCGGGCGGGAGATCTTTTGAGCAGTACTTC. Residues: CASSYSGGRSFEQYF.

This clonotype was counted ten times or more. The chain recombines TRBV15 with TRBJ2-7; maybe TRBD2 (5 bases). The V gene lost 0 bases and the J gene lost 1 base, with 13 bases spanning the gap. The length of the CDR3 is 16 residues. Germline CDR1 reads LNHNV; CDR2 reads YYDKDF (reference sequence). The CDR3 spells CATSREGTRTSYEQYF. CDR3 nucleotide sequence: TGTGCCACCAGCAGAGAAGGCACTAGAACTTCCTACGAGCAGTACTTC.

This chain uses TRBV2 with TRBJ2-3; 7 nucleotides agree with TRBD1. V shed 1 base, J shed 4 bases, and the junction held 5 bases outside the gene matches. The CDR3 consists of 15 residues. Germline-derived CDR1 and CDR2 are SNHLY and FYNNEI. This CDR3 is CASSEGPGGADTQYF. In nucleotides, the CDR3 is TGTGCCAGCAGTGAAGGGCCAGGGGGTGCAGATACGCAGTATTTT.

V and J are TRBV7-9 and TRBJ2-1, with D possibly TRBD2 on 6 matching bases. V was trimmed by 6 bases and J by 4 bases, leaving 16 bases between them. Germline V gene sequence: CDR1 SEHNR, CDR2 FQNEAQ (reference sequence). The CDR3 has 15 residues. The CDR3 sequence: CASSKPGLAYNEQFF. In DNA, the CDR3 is TGTGCCAGCAGTAAGCCGGGACTGGCATACAATGAGCAGTTCTTC.

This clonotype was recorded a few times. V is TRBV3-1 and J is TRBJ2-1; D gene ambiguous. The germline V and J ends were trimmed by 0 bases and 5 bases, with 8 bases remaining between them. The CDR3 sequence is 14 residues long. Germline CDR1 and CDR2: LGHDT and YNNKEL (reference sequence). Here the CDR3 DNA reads TGTGCCAGCAGCCAAGAACTTAGGGACAATGAGCAGTTCTTC. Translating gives CASSQELRDNEQFF.

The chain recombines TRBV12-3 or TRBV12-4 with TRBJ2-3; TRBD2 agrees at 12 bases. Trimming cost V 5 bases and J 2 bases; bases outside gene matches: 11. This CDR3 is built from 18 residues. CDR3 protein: CASSPRRLAGDYTDTQYF. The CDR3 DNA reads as TGTGCCAGCAGTCCCCGACGACTAGCGGGGGATTACACAGATACGCAGTATTTT.

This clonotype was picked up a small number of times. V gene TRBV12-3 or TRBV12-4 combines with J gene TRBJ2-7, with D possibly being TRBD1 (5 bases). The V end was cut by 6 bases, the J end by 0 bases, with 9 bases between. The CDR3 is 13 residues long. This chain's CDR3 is CASSKGHSYEQYF. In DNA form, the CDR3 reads TGTGCCAGCAGCAAGGGGCACTCCTACGAGCAGTACTTC.

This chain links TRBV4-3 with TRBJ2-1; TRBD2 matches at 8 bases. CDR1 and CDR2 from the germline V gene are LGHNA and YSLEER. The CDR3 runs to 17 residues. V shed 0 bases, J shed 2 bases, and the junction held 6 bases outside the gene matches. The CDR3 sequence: CASSQDPAGVPYNEQFF. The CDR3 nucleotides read TGCGCCAGCAGCCAAGATCCAGCGGGAGTTCCCTACAATGAGCAGTTCTTC.

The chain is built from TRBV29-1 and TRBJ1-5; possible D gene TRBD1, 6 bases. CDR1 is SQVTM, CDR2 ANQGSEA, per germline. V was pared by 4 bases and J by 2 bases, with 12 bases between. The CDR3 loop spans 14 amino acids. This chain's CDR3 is CSVGEGGGNQPQHF. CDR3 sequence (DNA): TGCAGCGTTGGTGAAGGGGGTGGCAATCAGCCCCAGCATTTT.

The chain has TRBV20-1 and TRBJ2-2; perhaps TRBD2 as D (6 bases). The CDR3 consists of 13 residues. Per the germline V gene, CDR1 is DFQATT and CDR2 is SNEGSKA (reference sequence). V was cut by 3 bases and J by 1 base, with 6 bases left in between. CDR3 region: CSASGGNTGELFF. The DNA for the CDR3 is TGCAGTGCTAGCGGGGGGAACACCGGGGAGCTGTTTTTT.

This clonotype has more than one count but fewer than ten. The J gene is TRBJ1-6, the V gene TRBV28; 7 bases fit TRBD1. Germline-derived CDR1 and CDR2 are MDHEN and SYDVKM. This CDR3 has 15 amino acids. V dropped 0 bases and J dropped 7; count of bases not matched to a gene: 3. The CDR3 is CASSLWTGRNSPLHF. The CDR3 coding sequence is TGTGCCAGCAGTTTATGGACAGGGCGAAATTCACCCCTCCACTTT.